This T cell receptor (beta chain) is drawn from a study of naive and memory T cell subsets. Overnight CMV lysate stimulation of fresh PBMCs defined donor CMV status by CD4+ IFNgamma. Sequential positive selection took CD4 T cells first, then CD8 T cells. The CDR3 has 16 amino acids. Both TRBC1 and TRBC2 were covered by a beta constant-region primer of two equimolar oligonucleotides. A single record per CDR3 protein comes from TCRdb applying MiXCR to the UMI-ligation and nested PCR reads. Of about 85,000 distinct CDR3 sequences listed, around 13% are singletons. The sequenced material came from central memory CD4+ T cells from blood. J is TRBJ1-5 and V is TRBV3-2; the table names TRBD1, a call not compared with the DNA. TRBV3-2 is termed a pseudogene. The sequence derives from a human donor in good health. The CDR3 sequence is CASSQAGGDYNQPQHF. In nucleotides, the CDR3 is TGTGCCAGCAGCCAAGCAGGGGGGGATTACAATCAGCCCCAGCATTTT.